The rows below give T cell receptor beta chains drawn from one sample of a study of shared clonotypes between healthy human individuals. TCRdb keeps only in-frame clones here, not all; method: immunoSEQ multiplex PCR. The data contain more than 400,000 clones, about 96% of them singletons. Sequenced input: naive CD4+ T cells sorted from blood. The source is a woman aged 25 to 39 in good health. Both conserved end residues are part of each CDR3. Fields, in order: J gene, D gene, V gene, CDR3 protein. A D gene is named only where the DNA matches it firmly.

J gene: TRBJ2-2; D gene: .; V gene: TRBV18; CDR3 protein: CASSPSRGVHRELFF
J gene: TRBJ1-4; D gene: TRBD1; V gene: TRBV6-5; CDR3 protein: CASRPPGQDEKLFF
J gene: TRBJ2-3; D gene: .; V gene: TRBV18; CDR3 protein: CASSPLGTRDTQYF
J gene: TRBJ1-1; D gene: TRBD1; V gene: TRBV5-1; CDR3 protein: CASSLATGVNTEAFF
J gene: TRBJ1-3; D gene: .; V gene: TRBV5-5; CDR3 protein: CASSLEGNTIYF
J gene: TRBJ1-5; D gene: .; V gene: TRBV6-5; CDR3 protein: CASSPEGYSNQPQHF
J gene: TRBJ2-1; D gene: .; V gene: TRBV9; CDR3 protein: CASSPQGGPYNEQFF
J gene: TRBJ1-5; D gene: .; V gene: TRBV18; CDR3 protein: CASSPGNQPQHF
J gene: TRBJ2-4; D gene: .; V gene: TRBV19; CDR3 protein: CASSTSAEVDKNIQYF
J gene: TRBJ1-1; D gene: .; V gene: TRBV29-1; CDR3 protein: CSVGDKNTEAFF
J gene: TRBJ1-1; D gene: TRBD1; V gene: TRBV2; CDR3 protein: CATRGTGGTNTEAFF
J gene: TRBJ1-1; D gene: TRBD1; V gene: TRBV18; CDR3 protein: CASSPPYDRETEAFF
J gene: TRBJ2-7; D gene: .; V gene: TRBV28; CDR3 protein: CASSLGGTGLYEQYF
J gene: TRBJ2-7; D gene: .; V gene: TRBV7-3; CDR3 protein: CASSFGRTSYEQYF
J gene: TRBJ2-3; D gene: TRBD2; V gene: TRBV27; CDR3 protein: CASLPLTSGITDTQYF
J gene: TRBJ2-7; D gene: .; V gene: TRBV5-1; CDR3 protein: CASSSRGGSGHSYEQYF
J gene: TRBJ2-3; D gene: TRBD2; V gene: TRBV19; CDR3 protein: CASSFKRTSLTDTQYF
J gene: TRBJ2-7; D gene: .; V gene: TRBV11-2; CDR3 protein: CASSLGPEAYEQYF
J gene: TRBJ1-5; D gene: TRBD1; V gene: TRBV23-1; CDR3 protein: CASSQSRTGGGQPQHF
J gene: TRBJ1-4; D gene: .; V gene: TRBV4-1; CDR3 protein: CASSRGRANEKLFF
J gene: TRBJ2-5; D gene: .; V gene: TRBV7-9; CDR3 protein: CASSLGGLKETQYF
J gene: TRBJ2-2; D gene: .; V gene: TRBV7-9; CDR3 protein: CASSLRQGTGELFF
J gene: TRBJ1-5; D gene: TRBD1; V gene: TRBV6-5; CDR3 protein: CASSQDRAQPQHF
J gene: TRBJ2-2; D gene: .; V gene: TRBV19; CDR3 protein: CASSIVTNTGELFF
J gene: TRBJ1-2; D gene: .; V gene: TRBV19; CDR3 protein: CASSDGYYGYTF
J gene: TRBJ2-3; D gene: .; V gene: TRBV19; CDR3 protein: CASSMGGVSTDTQYF
J gene: TRBJ1-2; D gene: .; V gene: TRBV5-1; CDR3 protein: CASSLGEYYGYTF
J gene: TRBJ1-2; D gene: .; V gene: TRBV4-1; CDR3 protein: CASSQGQGQYGYTF